This T cell receptor (beta chain) was retrieved from a study of human T cells and chemical hapten exposure. Study-wide background: In the sensitization step, 2% DPC was placed on about 2 cm by about 2 cm of upper inner arm skin.

This clonotype was recorded a few times. The antigen is not known. The CDR3 runs 17 residues. Trimming left V 6 bases short and J 7 bases short, with 31 bases between. Germline-derived CDR1 and CDR2 are DFQATT and SNEGSKA (reference sequence). MiXCR, applied by TCRdb to the RACE reads, yields one record per CDR3 protein. The table has about 69,000 distinct CDR3 sequences, 25% to 40% seen once. Study-wide results and caveats: Alopecia in all donors means immunity may differ from healthy individuals. TCRs exceeding 1 in 1000 frequency stayed unchanged with DPC sensitization. There were significantly more large CDR3 similarity clusters among expanded TCRs than among controls.

The sample's time point: patch test 1, 2 weeks after DPC sensitization. Treatment described: therapeutic diphenylcyclopropenone sensitization with weekly scalp DPC. The TCR comes from a man between 40 and 49 years old with alopecia areata. Some clones in this sample may be carry-over from other donors' samples. The source material was whole blood, sampled in connection with sensitization to the hapten diphenylcyclopropenone (DPC). V gene TRBV20-1 combines with J gene TRBJ2-7; D perhaps matches TRBD1 (5 bases). The CDR3 reads CSAPVKTVPIPTREQYF. The DNA for the CDR3 is TGCAGTGCCCCCGTCAAGACAGTGCCCATCCCTACGCGGGAGCAGTACTTC.